This T cell receptor (beta chain) derives from a study of graft-versus-host responses after intestinal transplantation. Turning to the study itself: Recipients got multivisceral, liver-intestinal, or isolated intestinal transplants. Recipients were all induced with anti-thymocyte globulin, then given tacrolimus and steroids for approximately three years.

This table comes from immunoSEQ multiplex PCR, and its TCRdb copy is limited to in-frame clones, with some not included. The sample gives 90,000 to 120,000 clones, 80% to 90% of which show up once; 0.6% to 0.8% is in the top ten. Study-level findings and limits: Individuals carrying graft-donor T cell macrochimerism showed high graft-versus-host to host-versus-graft clonal ratios in allografts.

CDR3 length: 15 amino acids. In germline, CDR1 is SQVTM, CDR2 ANQGSEA. V shed 1 base and J shed 3 bases, with 15 bases lying between them. This clone was seen once. What it binds is unknown. V is TRBV29-1 and J is TRBJ1-2; perhaps TRBD1 as D (5 bases). The sequenced sample was unstimulated CD4+ T cells sorted from spleen or lymph node cells, obtained before transplant. This receptor was obtained from a human donor who was the organ donor for an intestinal transplant. Here the CDR3 reads CSVEAIGGAYYGYTF. CDR3 bases: TGCAGCGTTGAAGCAATCGGGGGAGCGTACTATGGCTACACCTTC.